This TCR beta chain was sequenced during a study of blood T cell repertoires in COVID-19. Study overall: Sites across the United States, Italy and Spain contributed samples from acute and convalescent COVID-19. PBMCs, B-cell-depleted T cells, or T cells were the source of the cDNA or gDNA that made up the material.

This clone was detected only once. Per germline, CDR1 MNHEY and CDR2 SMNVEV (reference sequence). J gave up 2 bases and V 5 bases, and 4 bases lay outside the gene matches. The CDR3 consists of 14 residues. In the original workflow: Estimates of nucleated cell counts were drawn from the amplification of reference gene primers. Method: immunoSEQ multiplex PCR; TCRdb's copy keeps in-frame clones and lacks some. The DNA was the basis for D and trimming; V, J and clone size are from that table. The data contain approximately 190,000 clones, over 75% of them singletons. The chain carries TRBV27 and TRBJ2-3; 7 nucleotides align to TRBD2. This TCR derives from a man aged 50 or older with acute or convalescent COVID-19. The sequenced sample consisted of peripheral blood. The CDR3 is CASSPSGATDTQYF. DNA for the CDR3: TGTGCCAGCAGTCCTAGCGGAGCCACAGATACGCAGTATTTT.